These 25 T cell receptor beta chains came from one sample sequenced in a study of blood T cell repertoires in COVID-19. Measured with immunoSEQ multiplex PCR; TCRdb has only the in-frame clones, and not every one. The table records 70,000 or so clones, 87% of them present only once. The sample taken for sequencing was peripheral blood. These TCRs come from a woman older than 75 with active or convalescent COVID-19.

This clone was detected once. The rearrangement uses TRBV5-1 and TRBJ2-7; TRBD1 matches 8 bases. Trimming took 5 bases from V and 5 from J; bases not matched to a gene: 9. CDR1 is SGHRS, CDR2 YFSETQ, per germline. This CDR3 spans 14 amino acids. CDR3 nucleotide sequence: TGCGCCAGCAGTGGGGTGGCAGGGGGCGACGAGCAGTACTTC. Its protein product is CASSGVAGGDEQYF.

CDR3 coding DNA: TGTGCCAGCAGCCCCGGGTCTCTGGGTCCAGATACGCAGTATTTT. This gives the protein CASSPGSLGPDTQYF. The V call is TRBV28, the J call TRBJ2-3; D remains ambiguous. The CDR3 totals 15 residues. CDR1 MDHEN and CDR2 SYDVKM come from the germline V gene. The V and J ends lost 6 bases and 4 bases respectively, with 17 bases between them.

This chain uses TRBV6-2 or TRBV6-3 with TRBJ1-2; TRBD1 aligns across 7 bases. With 4 bases clipped from V and 0 bases from J, the junction kept 11 bases outside the gene matches. Germline V gene lookup returns CDR1 MNHEY and CDR2 SVGEGT. The CDR3 loop spans 17 amino acids. The CDR3 DNA sequence: TGTGCCAGCAGTTCCCCTGACAGGGTCTTAGCTAACTATGGCTACACCTTC. Its translation: CASSSPDRVLANYGYTF.

J is TRBJ1-2 and V is TRBV13; 7 bases fit TRBD1. This CDR3 is 15 amino acids long. Unmatched junction bases numbered 11, after V lost 6 bases and J lost 4 bases. Per the germline V gene, CDR1 is PRHDT and CDR2 is FYEKMQ (reference sequence). The CDR3 loop is CASSPIQGEAYGYTF. CDR3 DNA: TGTGCCAGCAGTCCTATCCAGGGGGAAGCCTATGGCTACACCTTC.

The chain joins TRBV5-1 to TRBJ1-6; 7 positions agree with TRBD1. The CDR3 sequence is 14 residues long. Germline V gene sequence: CDR1 SGHRS, CDR2 YFSETQ. V gave up 4 bases and J gave up 7 bases; unmatched junction bases: 5. CDR3 bases: TGCGCCAGCAGCCTTACAGGGGACAATTCACCCCTCCACTTT. It specifies CASSLTGDNSPLHF.

The V and J genes are TRBV18 and TRBJ2-5; the D gene is possibly TRBD1 (6 bases). Trimming removed 4 bases from V and 1 base from J, with 16 bases in between. CDR3 length: 16 residues. Germline assignment: CDR1 KGHSH and CDR2 LQKENI. The CDR3 DNA reads as TGTGCCAGCTCACTAGGCCAGGTGGGGGCCCAAGAGACCCAGTACTTC. It codes for CASSLGQVGAQETQYF. Full variable domain (outside the CDR3, taken from reference TRBV18 and TRBJ2-5): NAGVMQNPRHLVRRRGQEARLRCSPMKGHSHVYWYRQLPEEGLKFMVYLQKENIIDESGMPKERFSAEFPKEGPSILRIQQVVRGDSAAYFCASSLGQVGAQETQYFGPGTRLLVL.

The J gene is TRBJ1-2, the V gene TRBV5-1; the match to TRBD1 covers 10 bases. This CDR3 is 15 amino acids long. Trimming took 0 bases from V and 5 from J; bases not matched to a gene: 4. Germline-derived CDR1 and CDR2 are SGHRS and YFSETQ. Written as DNA, the CDR3 is TGCGCCAGCAGCTTGGCCGGGACAGGGGAATATGGCTACACCTTC. Translated: CASSLAGTGEYGYTF.

The rearrangement joins TRBV12-5 to TRBJ2-1, with TRBD1 matching over 10 bases. CDR1 LGHNT and CDR2 FRNRAP come from the germline V gene. The CDR3 runs 16 residues. With 0 bases clipped from V and 8 bases from J, the junction kept 7 bases outside the gene matches. This chain's CDR3 is CASGLVGGTGVHEQFF. As DNA, the CDR3 is TGTGCTAGTGGTTTGGTAGGTGGGACAGGGGTTCATGAGCAGTTCTTC.

This clone was seen a single time. The chain has TRBV3-1 (or the pseudogene TRBV3-2) and TRBJ1-1; possible D gene TRBD1, 5 bases. CDR1 LGHDT and CDR2 YNNKEL come from the germline V gene (reference sequence). The V end was cut by 4 bases, the J end by 5 bases, with 17 bases between. The CDR3 extends over 15 amino acids. CDR3 coding DNA: TGTGCCAGCAGCCCCCCGGGGGACGGGGATACTGAAGCTTTCTTT. Residues: CASSPPGDGDTEAFF.

The count of this clone is one. This sequence joins TRBV18 and TRBJ2-1, with 10 bases lining up with TRBD2. Germline-derived CDR1 and CDR2 are KGHSH and LQKENI. The CDR3 is 15 residues long. V dropped 7 bases and J dropped 5; count of bases not matched to a gene: 8. CDR3 DNA: TGTGCCAGCTTCCAAACTAGCGGGGTGAACAATGAGCAGTTCTTC. Amino acids: CASFQTSGVNNEQFF.

The chain carries TRBV4-1 and TRBJ1-2, with D uncertain. V was shortened by 1 base and J by 10 bases, with 10 bases between the two germline ends. The germline CDR1 and CDR2 sequences are MGHRA and YSYEKL. The CDR3 consists of 12 residues. The CDR3 DNA reads TGCGCCAGCAGCCAAGTTAACAGCCACTACACCTTC. Residues: CASSQVNSHYTF.

The V and J genes are TRBV4-3 and TRBJ2-5; D is possibly TRBD1 (5 bases). V lost 0 bases, J lost 4 bases, and 12 bases lay in between. Germline-derived CDR1 and CDR2 are LGHNA and YSLEER. CDR3 length equals 15 residues. This CDR3 reads CASSQDSGPRETQYF. Written as DNA, the CDR3 is TGCGCCAGCAGCCAAGATTCAGGGCCCCGAGAGACCCAGTACTTC.

The chain joins TRBV5-5 to TRBJ2-7; perhaps TRBD1 as D (6 bases). Trimming took off 4 bases at V and 0 bases at J, with 14 bases between the two ends. CDR3 length equals 15 residues. Germline V lookup: CDR1 SGHKS, CDR2 YYEKEE (reference sequence). The CDR3, as DNA: TGTGCCAGCAGCATGACTACAGGGAGCTCCTACGAGCAGTACTTC. Translated: CASSMTTGSSYEQYF.

The rearrangement links TRBV29-1 to TRBJ1-2, with 8 bases aligning to TRBD1. This CDR3 contains 14 residues. The ends lost 6 bases at V and 4 bases at J; junction bases unmatched: 10. In germline, CDR1 is SQVTM, CDR2 ANQGSEA. The CDR3 sequence: CSVQDRAESYGYTF. In nucleotides, the CDR3 is TGCAGCGTACAGGACAGGGCGGAGAGCTATGGCTACACCTTC.

The chain combines TRBV12-3 or TRBV12-4 with TRBJ2-1; D gene unclear. V lost 1 base and J 10 bases, leaving 8 bases between the germline ends. The CDR3 consists of 12 residues. The CDR3 is CASSLVRSEQFF. For the CDR3, the DNA is TGTGCCAGCAGTTTAGTTAGAAGCGAGCAGTTCTTC.

This sequence joins TRBV5-1 and TRBJ1-2, with 7 bases aligning to TRBD1. The germline V gene has CDR1 SGHRS and CDR2 YFSETQ. This CDR3 has 16 amino acids. J lost 7 bases, V lost 0 bases, and 12 bases had no gene match. The CDR3 nucleotides read TGCGCCAGCAGCTTGGTTCAAACTACAGGGGCGGGTGGCTACACCTTC. This translates into CASSLVQTTGAGGYTF.

The rearrangement joins TRBV6-4 to TRBJ2-2, with a possible D match to TRBD1 (5 bases). CDR1 is MRHNA, CDR2 SNTAGT, per germline. Trimming took 10 bases from V and 1 from J, leaving 13 bases between them. The length of the CDR3 is 14 residues. This CDR3 reads CATKSDRNTGELFF. CDR3 coding DNA: TGTGCCACCAAGAGCGACAGGAACACCGGGGAGCTGTTTTTT.

This sequence joins TRBV13 and TRBJ2-3; D is uncertain. The CDR3 extends over 13 amino acids. V lost 5 bases and J 0 bases, leaving 6 bases between the germline ends. Germline-derived CDR1 and CDR2 are PRHDT and FYEKMQ (reference sequence). The CDR3 protein is CASSETSTDTQYF. The CDR3 DNA reads as TGTGCCAGCAGCGAGACTAGCACAGATACGCAGTATTTT.

This chain links TRBV7-2 with TRBJ1-6; TRBD1 is a possible D gene (5 bases). Germline V CDR1 and CDR2: SGHTA, FQGNSA. V dropped 1 base and J dropped 10 bases, with 11 bases sitting between them. The CDR3 covers 14 residues. The CDR3 coding sequence is TGTGCCAGCAGCTTAGTAGGGGTGGACTCACCCCTCCACTTT. Its translation is CASSLVGVDSPLHF. The full variable domain, completed using reference TRBV7-2 and TRBJ1-6, is GAGVSQSPSNKVTEKGKDVELRCDPISGHTALYWYRQSLGQGLEFLIYFQGNSAPDKSGLPSDRFSAERTGGSVSTLTIQRTQQEDSAVYLCASSLVGVDSPLHFGNGTRLTVT.

The rearrangement links TRBV18 to TRBJ2-3; TRBD2 matches 16 bases. CDR3 length: 19 residues. V trimming: 2 bases; J trimming: 4 bases; junction bases outside the gene matches: 9. CDR1 and CDR2 (germline): KGHSH, LQKENI. The CDR3 sequence: CASSPNPGLAGGRADTQYF. CDR3 coding DNA: TGTGCCAGCTCACCAAACCCGGGACTAGCGGGGGGGCGCGCAGATACGCAGTATTTT.

CDR3 nucleotides: TGTGCCAGCAGTGCCATTGGCTCACCCCTCCACTTT. It codes for CASSAIGSPLHF. The V call is TRBV27, the J call TRBJ1-6; D is unresolved. Trimming left V 5 bases short and J 10 bases short, with 9 bases between. Looked up from germline, CDR1 is MNHEY and CDR2 is SMNVEV (reference sequence). The CDR3 runs to 12 residues.

The chain combines TRBV6-5 with TRBJ1-1, with D perhaps matching TRBD1 (5 bases). The CDR3 spans 15 residues. The V end lost 0 bases, the J end lost 1 base, and 9 bases lay between the germline ends. From germline, CDR1 is MNHEY and CDR2 SVGAGI. In nucleotides, the CDR3 is TGTGCCAGCAGTTACTCGTCCAGGGCGAACACTGAAGCTTTCTTT. As protein: CASSYSSRANTEAFF.

This rearrangement joins TRBV4-3 to TRBJ2-3; 8 positions match TRBD2. Germline V CDR1 and CDR2: LGHNA, YSLEER. This CDR3 spans 17 amino acids. The junction had 9 bases not matched to a gene; V was cut back by 1 base and J by 3 bases. Here the CDR3 reads CASSQVGSGGGTDTQYF. The CDR3 DNA reads as TGCGCCAGCAGCCAAGTCGGAAGCGGGGGTGGAACAGATACGCAGTATTTT.

The chain links TRBV6-1 to TRBJ2-3; D is unclear. CDR3 size: 16 residues. The V gene's germline CDR1 is MNHNS and CDR2 SASEGT. Between the trimmed V and J ends, which lost 2 bases and 0 bases, there was a span of 12 bases. The CDR3 spells CASSEWADPSTDTQYF. The CDR3 DNA follows: TGTGCCAGCAGTGAATGGGCTGACCCTAGCACAGATACGCAGTATTTT.

The rearrangement links TRBV5-1 to TRBJ1-5; 9 bases match TRBD1. CDR1 is SGHRS and CDR2 is YFSETQ in the germline V gene. The CDR3 runs 14 residues. After removal of 0 bases from V and 5 bases from J, the junction contained 0 bases not matched to a gene. The CDR3, as DNA: TGCGCCAGCAGCTTGGGACAGGGGGATCAGCCCCAGCATTTT. It codes for CASSLGQGDQPQHF. Using reference TRBV5-1 and TRBJ1-5 for the parts outside the CDR3, the full variable domain is KAGVTQTPRYLIKTRGQQVTLSCSPISGHRSVSWYQQTPGQGLQFLFEYFSETQRNKGNFPGRFSGRQFSNSRSEMNVSTLELGDSALYLCASSLGQGDQPQHFGDGTRLSIL.